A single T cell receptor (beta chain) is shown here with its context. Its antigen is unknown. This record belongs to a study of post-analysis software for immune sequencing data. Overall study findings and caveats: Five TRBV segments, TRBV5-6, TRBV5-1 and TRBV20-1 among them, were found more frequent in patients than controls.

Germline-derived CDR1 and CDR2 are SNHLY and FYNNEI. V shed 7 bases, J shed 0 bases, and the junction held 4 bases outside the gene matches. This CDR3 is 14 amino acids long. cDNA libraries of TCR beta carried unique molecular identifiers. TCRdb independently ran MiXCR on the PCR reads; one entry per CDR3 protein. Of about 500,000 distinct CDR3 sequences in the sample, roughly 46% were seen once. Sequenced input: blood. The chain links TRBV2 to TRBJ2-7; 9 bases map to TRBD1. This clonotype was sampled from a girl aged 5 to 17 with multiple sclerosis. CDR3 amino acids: CASNYRGLSYEQYF. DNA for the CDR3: TGTGCCAGCAACTACAGGGGGCTCTCCTACGAGCAGTACTTC.